This is a list of T cell receptor beta chains from one sample in a study of blood T cells in healthy people across ages. TCRdb independently ran MiXCR on the 5' RACE reads; one entry per CDR3 protein. The table shows about 640,000 distinct CDR3 sequences, with around 54% occurring only once. Sequencing was done on a sample of blood. The receptors were gathered from a man in his fifties or sixties in good health. CDR3s include the opening cysteine and the closing phenylalanine or tryptophan. A D gene is named only where the DNA matches it firmly. For some rows the clone size is stated as once, few or many, or as a class when expanded; others skip it.

v_call,j_call,d_call,clone_size,cdr3_nt,cdr3_aa
TRBV6-5,TRBJ2-1,TRBD1,few,TGTGCCAGCAGTTACCGGGACAGGGGTGGGCTTGTAGGGCAGTTCTTC,CASSYRDRGGLVGQFF
TRBV4-2,TRBJ2-3,NA,few,TGTGCCAGCAGCCAAGATTTCAGGGGGGTGGATACGCAGTATTTT,CASSQDFRGVDTQYF
TRBV6-5,TRBJ2-6,NA,few,TGTGCCAGCACACGCTCTGGGGCCAACGTCCTGACTTTC,CASTRSGANVLTF
TRBV27,TRBJ1-1,NA,NA,TGTGCCAGCAGCCGAATTGACCTCCAGGCAGAAGCTTTCTTT,CASSRIDLQAEAFF
TRBV12-3/TRBV12-4,TRBJ1-2,TRBD1,NA,TGTGCCAGCTGGGGACAGGGGGAAGGTGGCTACACCTTC,CASWGQGEGGYTF
TRBV29-1,TRBJ2-5,TRBD1,few,TGCAGCGTCAGGGGGATAGAGGAGACCCAGTACTTC,CSVRGIEETQYF
TRBV18,TRBJ1-1,NA,NA,TGTGCCAGCTCACCCTCCCGAGGCGACCCGAACACTGAAGCTTTCTTT,CASSPSRGDPNTEAFF
TRBV20-1,TRBJ2-3,NA,few,TGCAGTGCTATCCGGGACTTGGGCACAGATACGCAGTATTTT,CSAIRDLGTDTQYF
TRBV11-3,TRBJ2-1,NA,NA,TGTGCCAGCAGCTCCCGGGCAGACCCCTACAATGAGCAGTTCTTC,CASSSRADPYNEQFF
TRBV12-3/TRBV12-4,TRBJ2-5,TRBD2,NA,TGTGCCAGCAGGCGGACTAGCGGGGGGAGGGAGACCCAGTACTTC,CASRRTSGGRETQYF
TRBV29-1,TRBJ1-2,NA,few,TGCAGCGTTGAAGATGAGAGGCGGACGTATGGCTACACCTTC,CSVEDERRTYGYTF
TRBV12-3/TRBV12-4,TRBJ1-2,TRBD1,NA,TGTGCCAGCAGTGTATCGACAGGGGCGAGAGGCTACACCTTC,CASSVSTGARGYTF
TRBV7-9,TRBJ2-7,NA,NA,TGTGCCAGCAGGAAAGGGGAATTGCGGGAGCAGTACTTC,CASRKGELREQYF
TRBV2,TRBJ2-7,NA,NA,TGTGCCGGAATTGCCGGGGGGCCTCCTTCTATCTCCTACGAGCAGTACTTC,CAGIAGGPPSISYEQYF
TRBV27,TRBJ2-3,NA,NA,TGTGCCAGCAGTTTCCACAGACCCATCACAGATACGCAGTATTTT,CASSFHRPITDTQYF
TRBV12-3/TRBV12-4,TRBJ2-3,NA,NA,TGTGCCAGCACCGACAGACTGGAAGGGGATACGCAGTATTTT,CASTDRLEGDTQYF
TRBV20-1,TRBJ2-5,TRBD2,NA,TGCAGTGCTAGTCCGTCTAGCGGGAGAATGGAGACCCAGTACTTC,CSASPSSGRMETQYF
TRBV20-1,TRBJ1-6,TRBD1,NA,TGCAGTGCTAGAGACCAGGGACAGGGAGAAGGGTCACCCCTCCACTTT,CSARDQGQGEGSPLHF
TRBV11-2,TRBJ2-7,NA,NA,TGTGCCAGCAGCTTAGATAGGGGCCTCTCCTACGAGCAGTACTTC,CASSLDRGLSYEQYF
TRBV10-3,TRBJ2-1,NA,NA,TGTGCCATCAGTTACGACCGGGACAACAATGAGCAGTTCTTC,CAISYDRDNNEQFF
TRBV28,TRBJ2-2,TRBD2,NA,TGTGCCAGCAGTTCCGCAAGGACTAGCGGGGGGGCTTGGACCGGGGAGCTGTTTTTT,CASSSARTSGGAWTGELFF
TRBV27,TRBJ2-1,NA,NA,TGTGCCAGCAGCCTGCGCCCGGAGAATGAGCAGTTCTTC,CASSLRPENEQFF
TRBV7-9,TRBJ2-5,TRBD1,NA,TGTGCCAGCAGCCCGGGACAGGGGACCGTCCAAGAGACCCAGTACTTC,CASSPGQGTVQETQYF
TRBV7-2,TRBJ2-2,TRBD1,NA,TGTGCCAGCAGCTTTACAGGGGCCCTAGGCACCGGGGAGCTGTTTTTT,CASSFTGALGTGELFF
TRBV20-1,TRBJ2-2,TRBD2,NA,TGCAGTGCTGAGACTAGCCCGAACACCGGGGAGCTGTTTTTT,CSAETSPNTGELFF
TRBV21-1,TRBJ1-1,NA,few,TGTGCCAGCAGCAATTCGAGCAGAGGGACTGAAGCTTTCTTT,CASSNSSRGTEAFF
TRBV5-5,TRBJ1-1,NA,NA,TGTGCCAGCAGCCGGGGGGACCCAAACACTGAAGCTTTCTTT,CASSRGDPNTEAFF
TRBV10-1,TRBJ2-2,NA,few,TGCGCCAGCAGTGTTATAGGGACCGGGGAGCTGTTTTTT,CASSVIGTGELFF
TRBV14,TRBJ2-2,TRBD2,many,TGTGCCAGCAGCCGGACGGGGGGGTTCACCGGGGAGCTGTTTTTT,CASSRTGGFTGELFF
TRBV12-3/TRBV12-4,TRBJ1-5,NA,NA,TGTGCCAGCAGTAGGCAGGTGGCGGGCAATCAGCCCCAGCATTTT,CASSRQVAGNQPQHF
TRBV28,TRBJ2-7,TRBD1,NA,TGTGCCAGCAGTACACCGGGACAGGGTAAGGGGTACGAGCAGTACTTC,CASSTPGQGKGYEQYF
TRBV20-1,TRBJ2-5,TRBD2,few,TGCAGTGCTGCAACTCCTCTAGCGGGGAGCTGGGAGACCCAGTACTTC,CSAATPLAGSWETQYF
TRBV29-1,TRBJ1-4,NA,NA,TGCAGCGTTGACCCCCGCTCAGCCGGGGAAAAACTGTTTTTT,CSVDPRSAGEKLFF
TRBV6-2/TRBV6-3,TRBJ2-3,NA,once,TGTGCCAGCAATCGACCGGGCGGTCTAGATACGCAGTATTTT,CASNRPGGLDTQYF
TRBV27,TRBJ1-1,TRBD1,NA,TGTGCCAGCAGTTCGGGACAGCCCACTGAAGCTTTCTTT,CASSSGQPTEAFF
TRBV20-1,TRBJ2-2,NA,once,TGCAGTGCTAGAGAACCAGACAGCGCCGGGGAGCTGTTTTTT,CSAREPDSAGELFF
TRBV5-1,TRBJ1-2,TRBD1,once,TGCGCCAGCAGCGATGGACAGGCTATTCTAAACTATGGCTACACCTTC,CASSDGQAILNYGYTF